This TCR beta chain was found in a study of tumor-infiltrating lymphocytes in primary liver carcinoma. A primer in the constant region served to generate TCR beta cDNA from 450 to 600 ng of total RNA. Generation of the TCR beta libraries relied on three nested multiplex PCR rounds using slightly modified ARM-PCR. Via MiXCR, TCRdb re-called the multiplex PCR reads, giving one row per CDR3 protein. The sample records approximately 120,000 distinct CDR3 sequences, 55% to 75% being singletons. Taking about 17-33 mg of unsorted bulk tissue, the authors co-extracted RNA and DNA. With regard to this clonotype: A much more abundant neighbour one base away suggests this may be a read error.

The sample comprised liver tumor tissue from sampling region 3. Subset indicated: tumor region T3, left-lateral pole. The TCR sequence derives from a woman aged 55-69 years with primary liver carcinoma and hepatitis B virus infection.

DNA for the CDR3: TGTACCAGCAGCGACGACAGGGCCCACGGAAACACCATATATTTT. Amino acids: CTSSDDRAHGNTIYF. The J gene is TRBJ1-3, the V gene TRBV28, with 7 positions matching TRBD1. Germline-derived CDR1 and CDR2 are MDHEN and SYDVKM. The CDR3 has 15 residues.